These 32 T cell receptor beta chains came from one sample sequenced in a study of cytomegalovirus exposure and HLA in healthy donors. Researchers ran the PCR with 60 Vbeta and 13 Jbeta primers. Libraries were prepared by immunoSEQ multiplex PCR; TCRdb keeps only in-frame clonotypes and omits some of them. Altogether around 63,000 clones are present, around 85% being singletons, with the ten largest covering 2.9%. The source material was PBMCs. Source of these receptors: a woman aged 25 to 39 in good health and CMV-seronegative.

The chain has TRBV5-1 and TRBJ2-1; maybe TRBD2 (6 bases). This CDR3 is 15 amino acids long. The V gene lost 0 bases and the J gene lost 9 bases, with 16 bases spanning the gap. CDR1 is SGHRS and CDR2 is YFSETQ in the germline V gene. The CDR3 sequence: CASSLVTSSGTEQFF. Written as DNA, the CDR3 is TGCGCCAGCAGCTTGGTAACTAGCTCCGGGACTGAGCAGTTCTTC.

The V gene is TRBV10-3, the J gene TRBJ2-7, with D possibly being TRBD2 (5 bases). The CDR3 extends over 13 amino acids. Between the trimmed V and J ends, which lost 8 bases and 1 base, there was a span of 12 bases. Germline V gene sequence: CDR1 ENHRY, CDR2 SYGVKD. The CDR3 spells CAIAGGSSYEQYF. The CDR3 DNA reads as TGTGCCATCGCCGGAGGCAGTTCCTACGAGCAGTACTTC.

The V call is TRBV2, the J call TRBJ1-2; TRBD1 matches 9 bases. Trimming cost V 1 base and J 3 bases; bases outside gene matches: 3. The CDR3 covers 15 residues. In germline, CDR1 is SNHLY, CDR2 FYNNEI. The CDR3 region has the DNA TGTGCCAGCAGTGAAGGGGGACAGGGCGACTATGGCTACACCTTC. Amino acids: CASSEGGQGDYGYTF.

V is TRBV27 and J is TRBJ2-7; possible D gene TRBD1, 5 bases. V lost 3 bases and J lost 3, with 12 bases in between. Looked up from germline, CDR1 is MNHEY and CDR2 is SMNVEV (reference sequence). This CDR3 has 14 residues. The DNA for the CDR3 is TGTGCCAGCAGTTTCAAGGACACATACTACGAGCAGTACTTC. Protein product: CASSFKDTYYEQYF.

The chain is built from TRBV7-2 and TRBJ1-2; 12 nucleotides line up with TRBD1. With 6 bases clipped from V and 3 bases from J, the junction kept 8 bases outside the gene matches. The CDR3 runs to 16 residues. Germline CDR1 SGHTA, CDR2 FQGNSA. This CDR3 reads CASSRGRDRGHYGYTF. The CDR3, as DNA: TGTGCCAGCAGTCGAGGCCGGGACAGGGGGCACTATGGCTACACCTTC.

The genes are TRBV6-5 and TRBJ1-1; weak D call: TRBD1 (6 bases). The CDR3 runs 11 residues. The germline V and J ends were trimmed by 10 bases and 4 bases, with 10 bases remaining between them. Germline loops: CDR1 MNHEY, CDR2 SVGAGI. The CDR3 region is CAISQGTEAFF. The CDR3, as DNA: TGTGCCATCTCACAGGGCACTGAAGCTTTCTTT.

This CDR3 is CASSLARDNEQFF. CDR3 DNA sequence: TGTGCCAGCAGCTTAGCGCGGGACAATGAGCAGTTCTTC. This chain uses TRBV7-2 with TRBJ2-1, with D maybe TRBD2 (5 bases). Trimming stripped 0 bases from V and 5 bases from J, with 5 bases between. The CDR3 length is 13 residues. Germline V gives CDR1 SGHTA, CDR2 FQGNSA.

This clone was seen just once. The V and J genes are TRBV27 and TRBJ2-7, with 8 bases that match TRBD1. The CDR3 is 14 residues long. V gave up 2 bases and J gave up 3 bases; unmatched junction bases: 3. Germline CDR1 and CDR2: MNHEY and SMNVEV (reference sequence). The CDR3 nucleotides read TGTGCCAGCAGTTTAGGACAGGGAGGCTACGAGCAGTACTTC. Protein: CASSLGQGGYEQYF.

V is TRBV7-2 and J is TRBJ2-3, with 7 bases that match TRBD2. The CDR3 loop spans 16 amino acids. The ends lost 5 bases at V and 2 bases at J; junction bases unmatched: 10. CDR1 SGHTA and CDR2 FQGNSA come from the germline V gene. CDR3 bases: TGTGCCAGCAGCGGCTTGGTTAGCGGGTCCACAGATACGCAGTATTTT. The encoded protein is CASSGLVSGSTDTQYF.

The chain employs TRBV19 and TRBJ1-6, with 9 positions matching TRBD1. The CDR3 is made up of 12 amino acids. J gave up 7 bases and V 8 bases, and 0 bases lay outside the gene matches. Germline V gives CDR1 LNHDA, CDR2 SQIVND (reference sequence). CDR3 coding DNA: TGTGCCAGTGGACAGGGGAATTCACCCCTCCACTTT. Translating gives CASGQGNSPLHF.

This chain links TRBV7-2 with TRBJ1-2; 7 bases are shared with TRBD1. The CDR3 extends over 13 amino acids. Trimming removed 3 bases from V and 8 bases from J; junction bases left unmatched: 6. Germline V gene data show CDR1 as SGHTA and CDR2 as FQGNSA. CDR3 amino acids: CASSLGTEWGYTF. The DNA for the CDR3 is TGTGCCAGCAGCTTGGGGACAGAGTGGGGCTACACCTTC. The full variable domain, completed using reference TRBV7-2 and TRBJ1-2, is GAGVSQSPSNKVTEKGKDVELRCDPISGHTALYWYRQSLGQGLEFLIYFQGNSAPDKSGLPSDRFSAERTGGSVSTLTIQRTQQEDSAVYLCASSLGTEWGYTFGSGTRLTVV.

There are a few counts of this clone. This rearrangement joins TRBV4-3 to TRBJ2-3; D ambiguous. This CDR3 has 18 residues. Trimming took off 1 base at V and 0 bases at J, with 17 bases between the two ends. CDR1 and CDR2 from the germline V gene are LGHNA and YSLEER. CDR3 in amino acids: CASSQGSPATESTDTQYF. For the CDR3, the DNA is TGCGCCAGCAGCCAAGGATCCCCCGCTACCGAAAGCACAGATACGCAGTATTTT.

This chain joins TRBV9 and TRBJ1-6; D is ambiguous. V was cut by 0 bases and J by 7 bases, with 8 bases left in between. From germline, CDR1 is SGDLS and CDR2 YYNGEE. This CDR3 contains 14 residues. CDR3 coding DNA: TGTGCCAGCAGCGTAGATGGGGAGAATTCACCCCTCCACTTT. This sequence encodes CASSVDGENSPLHF.

The gene calls are TRBV4-3 and TRBJ1-2; D not certain. This CDR3 region has 13 residues. Germline V gene data show CDR1 as LGHNA and CDR2 as YSLEER. The ends were cut back, 1 base at V and 6 bases at J, with 9 bases in the middle. The CDR3 sequence: CASSQASEDGYTF. CDR3 DNA: TGCGCCAGCAGCCAAGCCAGCGAAGATGGCTACACCTTC.

The chain is built from TRBV14 and TRBJ1-1; 7 bases map to TRBD1. J was trimmed by 5 bases and V by 4 bases; bases with no gene match: 7. From germline, CDR1 is SGHDN and CDR2 FVKESK. This CDR3 contains 14 residues. As DNA, the CDR3 is TGTGCCAGCAGCCTGACAGGGCCGGGGACTGAAGCTTTCTTT. It specifies CASSLTGPGTEAFF.

J is TRBJ1-1 and V is TRBV7-2; maybe TRBD1 (5 bases). Germline-derived CDR1 and CDR2 are SGHTA and FQGNSA. The CDR3 totals 15 residues. The V gene lost 1 base and the J gene lost 6 bases, with 15 bases spanning the gap. CDR3 sequence: CASSLERRGGAEAFF. The CDR3 DNA sequence: TGTGCCAGCAGCTTAGAGCGAAGGGGAGGGGCTGAAGCTTTCTTT.

V gene TRBV2 combines with J gene TRBJ1-2, with TRBD1 identical over 10 bases. Germline values: CDR1 SNHLY, CDR2 FYNNEI. CDR3 size: 14 residues. Trimming at V came to 2 bases and at J to 6 bases, leaving 3 bases not matched to a gene. The CDR3 region is CASSELGQGDGYTF. The CDR3 region has the DNA TGTGCCAGCAGTGAACTTGGACAGGGGGATGGCTACACCTTC.

This rearrangement joins TRBV7-2 to TRBJ1-5; TRBD1 matches 8 bases. Germline V lookup: CDR1 SGHTA, CDR2 FQGNSA. CDR3 length equals 15 residues. V shed 1 base, J shed 7 bases, and the junction held 6 bases outside the gene matches. The CDR3 spells CASSLGQGYGQPQHF. The CDR3 region has the DNA TGTGCCAGCAGCTTAGGACAGGGGTACGGGCAGCCCCAGCATTTT. Full variable domain (rest looked up from reference TRBV7-2 and TRBJ1-5): GAGVSQSPSNKVTEKGKDVELRCDPISGHTALYWYRQSLGQGLEFLIYFQGNSAPDKSGLPSDRFSAERTGGSVSTLTIQRTQQEDSAVYLCASSLGQGYGQPQHFGDGTRLSIL.

The genes are TRBV5-6 and TRBJ2-5; D is uncertain. The length of the CDR3 is 15 residues. Trimming removed 0 bases at V and 5 bases at J, with 14 bases between. Germline values: CDR1 SGHDT, CDR2 YYEEEE. The CDR3 here is CASSLEPNPRETQYF. The CDR3 bases are TGTGCCAGCAGCTTGGAGCCGAACCCCAGGGAGACCCAGTACTTC. Full variable domain (remainder filled in from reference TRBV5-6 and TRBJ2-5): DAGVTQSPTHLIKTRGQQVTLRCSPKSGHDTVSWYQQALGQGPQFIFQYYEEEERQRGNFPDRFSGHQFPNYSSELNVNALLLGDSALYLCASSLEPNPRETQYFGPGTRLLVL.

The chain links TRBV29-1 to TRBJ2-7; tentative D call: TRBD1 (7 bases). Trimming stripped 7 bases from V and 1 base from J, with 11 bases between. The germline V gene has CDR1 SQVTM and CDR2 ANQGSEA. CDR3 size: 12 residues. The CDR3 coding sequence is TGCAGCGCGACAGGGACTTCCTACGAGCAGTACTTC. It translates to CSATGTSYEQYF.

V gene TRBV5-8 combines with J gene TRBJ1-1; TRBD1 matches at 7 bases. The germline gives CDR1 SGHTS, CDR2 YDEGEE. The ends lost 4 bases at V and 4 bases at J; junction bases unmatched: 10. The CDR3 is made up of 15 amino acids. In nucleotides, the CDR3 is TGTGCCAGCAGCATCGCGAGGGGGCGCGGCACTGAAGCTTTCTTT. Protein product: CASSIARGRGTEAFF.

The genes are TRBV9 and TRBJ2-2; TRBD2 might be the D (5 bases). Between the trimmed V and J ends, which lost 3 bases and 1 base, there was a span of 16 bases. The germline V gene has CDR1 SGDLS and CDR2 YYNGEE. CDR3 size: 17 residues. The CDR3 bases are TGTGCCAGCAGCGCACCTTCGGGGAAGGAGAACACCGGGGAGCTGTTTTTT. This gives the protein CASSAPSGKENTGELFF. Supplemented by reference TRBV9 and TRBJ2-2, the full variable domain reads DSGVTQTPKHLITATGQRVTLRCSPRSGDLSVYWYQQSLDQGLQFLIQYYNGEERAKGNILERFSAQQFPDLHSELNLSSLELGDSALYFCASSAPSGKENTGELFFGEGSRLTVL.

As regards this clone: The sample holds other DNA sequences that translate to the same CDR3. The chain carries TRBV5-4 and TRBJ2-3, with 8 bases matching TRBD2. The J segment lost 3 bases and the V segment lost 4 bases, leaving 7 bases of the junction unmatched. The germline CDR1 and CDR2 sequences are SGHNT and YYREEE (reference sequence). The CDR3 covers 15 residues. The CDR3 DNA is TGTGCCAGCAGCGCCGGGCGGGGGGCGACAGATACGCAGTATTTT. It encodes CASSAGRGATDTQYF.

The chain has TRBV5-6 and TRBJ1-3, with D perhaps matching TRBD1 (6 bases). CDR3 length: 16 amino acids. Germline V gene lookup returns CDR1 SGHDT and CDR2 YYEEEE. V lost 5 bases to trimming and J lost 3 bases, with 18 bases between them. The CDR3 protein is CASRGTNHLYGNTIYF. The CDR3 DNA sequence: TGTGCCAGCAGAGGGACAAACCATCTCTATGGAAACACCATATATTTT.

The chain recombines TRBV19 with TRBJ2-7, with 7 nucleotides matching TRBD1. Germline CDR1 LNHDA, CDR2 SQIVND (reference sequence). The CDR3 has 19 residues. Trimming removed 0 bases from V and 2 bases from J; junction bases left unmatched: 16. CDR3 in DNA: TGTGCCAGTAGTATAGAAGGGGGCAAGTTGGGTTCCGGGGCCTACGAGCAGTACTTC. It is translated as CASSIEGGKLGSGAYEQYF. The full variable domain, with the rest looked up from reference TRBV19 and TRBJ2-7, is DGGITQSPKYLFRKEGQNVTLSCEQNLNHDAMYWYRQDPGQGLRLIYYSQIVNDFQKGDIAEGYSVSREKKESFPLTVTSAQKNPTAFYLCASSIEGGKLGSGAYEQYFGPGTRLTVT.

In DNA, the CDR3 is TGTGCCAGCAGCGAACAGGGCATGAACACTGAAGCTTTCTTT. Amino acids: CASSEQGMNTEAFF. The chain carries TRBV7-2 and TRBJ1-1; D may be TRBD1 (6 bases). Germline V gene sequence: CDR1 SGHTA, CDR2 FQGNSA. The CDR3 is 14 residues long. V was clipped by 5 bases and J by 0 bases, with 10 bases between them.

The chain uses TRBV5-1 and TRBJ2-7, with a weak D call TRBD1 (6 bases). V was shortened by 4 bases and J by 6 bases, with 20 bases between the two germline ends. This CDR3 is built from 15 residues. Germline lookup yields CDR1 SGHRS and CDR2 YFSETQ. CDR3 bases: TGCGCCAGCAGCGGACAAGGGACACCCGGCGGCGAGCAGTACTTC. As protein: CASSGQGTPGGEQYF.

On this clone itself: Germline is not matched at one junction end, which may reflect a read error. This chain links TRBV19 with TRBJ2-1; D is unresolved. Germline V lookup: CDR1 LNHDA, CDR2 SQIVND (reference sequence). This CDR3 contains 13 residues. The CDR3 nucleotides read TGTGCCAGTAGTATGGCCTCCAACAATGAGCAGTTCTTC. Residues: CASSMASNNEQFF.

The rearrangement links TRBV5-4 to TRBJ1-1; 12 bases agree with TRBD1. The CDR3 spans 15 residues. V was clipped by 4 bases and J by 6 bases; unmatched bases: 7. Germline V gene sequence: CDR1 SGHNT, CDR2 YYREEE (reference sequence). CDR3 nucleotides: TGTGCCAGCAGCCAAACGGGACAGGGGGCTCCTGAAGCTTTCTTT. Amino acids: CASSQTGQGAPEAFF.

This clone was seen only a few times. J is TRBJ1-1 and V is TRBV30; 9 bases map to TRBD1. The trim removed 4 bases at V and 7 bases at J, leaving 7 bases unmatched. This CDR3 spans 13 amino acids. Germline assignment: CDR1 GTSNPN and CDR2 SVGIG (reference sequence). The CDR3 sequence: CAWTNTGGNEAFF. The CDR3 bases are TGTGCCTGGACCAATACAGGGGGCAATGAAGCTTTCTTT.

The chain couples TRBV30 to TRBJ2-2, with 8 bases matching TRBD1. Germline CDR1 reads GTSNPN; CDR2 reads SVGIG (reference sequence). V shed 7 bases and J 2 bases; nucleotides not matched to a gene: 3. The CDR3 is made up of 13 amino acids. CDR3 loop: CAFGQGNTGELFF. CDR3 nucleotide sequence: TGTGCCTTCGGACAGGGCAACACCGGGGAGCTGTTTTTT.

The chain couples TRBV11-3 to TRBJ2-3; D not certain. Trimming removed 2 bases from V and 5 bases from J, with 8 bases in between. From germline, CDR1 is SGHNT and CDR2 YENEEA. The CDR3 is made up of 13 amino acids. The CDR3 loop is CASSLFRGDTQYF. Written as DNA, the CDR3 is TGTGCCAGCAGCTTATTTCGAGGAGATACGCAGTATTTT.